These 7 T cell receptor beta chains share one sample of origin, sequenced in a study of Graves' ophthalmopathy and Graves' hyperthyroidism. Amplification of the TCR beta CDR3 regions used RNA transcripts (as template). An initial RT-PCR round employing HTBI primers preceded a second-round multiplex PCR. Each CDR3 protein gets one entry after TCRdb re-called the multiplex PCR reads with MiXCR. The sample records approximately 700,000 distinct CDR3 sequences, 40% being singletons. The specimen sequenced was peripheral blood. The receptors originated from an adult man with Graves' ophthalmopathy.

This chain uses TRBV11-2 with TRBJ1-4; D not resolved. V gave up 3 bases and J gave up 8 bases, with 16 bases separating them. The CDR3 contains 15 residues. Per germline, CDR1 SGHAT and CDR2 FQNNGV. The CDR3 DNA is TGTGCCAGCAGCTTCCTCCCCCTAAACCGGGAAAAACTGTTTTTT. The encoded protein is CASSFLPLNREKLFF.

V usage is TRBV5-4 and J usage is TRBJ2-6, with 7 bases lining up with TRBD1. Per germline, CDR1 SGHNT and CDR2 YYREEE (reference sequence). The CDR3 spans 14 residues. The junction had 2 bases not matched to a gene; V was cut back by 4 bases and J by 4 bases. CDR3 bases: TGTGCCAGCAGCAACAGGGGAGGGGCCAACGTCCTGACTTTC. Translating it yields CASSNRGGANVLTF.

This clonotype occurred many times. The chain recombines TRBV14 with TRBJ1-2; 7 bases are a match to TRBD1. CDR1 and CDR2 from the germline V gene are SGHDN and FVKESK. The CDR3 contains 14 residues. The trim removed 0 bases at V and 8 bases at J, leaving 6 bases unmatched. The CDR3 sequence is CASSQDTTGRGYTF. CDR3 DNA sequence: TGTGCCAGCAGCCAAGATACGACAGGGAGAGGCTACACCTTC.

This clonotype turned up a few times. The chain has TRBV7-9 and TRBJ1-3; a possible D gene is TRBD1 (5 bases). This CDR3 is built from 16 residues. V was cut by 5 bases and J by 4 bases, with 18 bases left in between. Germline loops: CDR1 SEHNR, CDR2 FQNEAQ (reference sequence). Written as DNA, the CDR3 is TGTGCCAGCAGCCCTGGAGGCAGGGTAGGAGGAAACACCATATATTTT. Translated, it gives CASSPGGRVGGNTIYF.

The chain is built from TRBV5-5 and TRBJ1-4; tentatively, D is TRBD1 (5 bases). The CDR3 totals 13 residues. Germline V gene lookup returns CDR1 SGHKS and CDR2 YYEKEE (reference sequence). V lost 0 bases to trimming and J lost 8 bases, with 8 bases between them. The CDR3 spells CASSLGGEEKLFF. The CDR3 region has the DNA TGTGCCAGCAGCTTGGGAGGGGAGGAAAAACTGTTTTTT.

The rearrangement uses TRBV7-3 and TRBJ2-2; 7 nucleotides align to TRBD1. This CDR3 region has 19 residues. The trim removed 0 bases at V and 1 base at J, leaving 11 bases unmatched. CDR1 is SGHTA, CDR2 FQGTGA, per germline. The chain's CDR3 is CASSLTGETGQMNTGELFF. CDR3 bases: TGTGCCAGCAGCTTAACTGGCGAAACGGGACAGATGAACACCGGGGAGCTGTTTTTT.

The rearrangement uses TRBV10-3 and TRBJ2-7, with 8 bases aligning to TRBD2. Germline CDR1 and CDR2: ENHRY and SYGVKD. J gave up 2 bases and V 4 bases, and 1 base lay outside the gene matches. This CDR3 region has 13 residues. Written as DNA, the CDR3 is TGTGCCATCAGTGTCGGGAGGGCCTACGAGCAGTACTTC. This sequence encodes CAISVGRAYEQYF.